Detailed here is one T cell receptor (beta chain). Germline lookup yields CDR1 GTSNPN and CDR2 SVGIG (reference sequence). Trimming cost V 4 bases and J 7 bases; bases outside gene matches: 9. The CDR3 sequence is 14 residues long. Some clones are missing from TCRdb's copy, which holds only in-frame ones; the method was immunoSEQ multiplex PCR. The sample contains nearly 70,000 clones, 92% of which appear only once. This sample was taken from a study of T cell changes during pregnancy in multiple sclerosis. The material sequenced was peripheral blood, taken in the second trimester of pregnancy. The chain uses TRBV30 and TRBJ1-4, with 7 bases aligning to TRBD1. The receptor was derived from a female donor in good health, enrolled as a control in a pregnancy study. CDR3 DNA sequence: TGTGCCTGGAAGGGGGCGGCATTGAGTGAAAAACTGTTTTTT. Its translation: CAWKGAALSEKLFF.